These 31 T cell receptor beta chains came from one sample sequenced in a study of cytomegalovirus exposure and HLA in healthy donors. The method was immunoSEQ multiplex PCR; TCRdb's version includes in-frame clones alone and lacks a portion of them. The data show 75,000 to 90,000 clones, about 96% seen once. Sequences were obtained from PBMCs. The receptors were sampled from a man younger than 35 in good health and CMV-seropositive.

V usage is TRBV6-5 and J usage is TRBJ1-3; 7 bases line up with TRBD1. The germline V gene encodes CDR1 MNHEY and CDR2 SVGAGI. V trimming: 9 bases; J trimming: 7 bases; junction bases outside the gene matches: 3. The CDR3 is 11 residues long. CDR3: CASQGVNTIYF. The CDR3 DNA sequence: TGTGCCAGTCAGGGGGTGAACACCATATATTTT.

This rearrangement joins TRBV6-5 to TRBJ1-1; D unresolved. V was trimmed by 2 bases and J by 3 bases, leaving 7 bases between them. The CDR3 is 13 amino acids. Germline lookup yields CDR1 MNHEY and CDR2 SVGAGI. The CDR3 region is CASSYRVYTEAFF. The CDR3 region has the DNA TGTGCCAGCAGTTACAGAGTGTACACTGAAGCTTTCTTT.

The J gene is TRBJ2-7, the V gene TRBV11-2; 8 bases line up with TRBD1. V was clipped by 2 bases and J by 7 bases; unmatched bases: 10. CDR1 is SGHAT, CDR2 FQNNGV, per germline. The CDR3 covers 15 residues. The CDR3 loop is CASSLQGAELGEQYF. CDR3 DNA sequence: TGTGCCAGCAGCTTACAGGGGGCCGAGCTTGGAGAGCAGTACTTC.

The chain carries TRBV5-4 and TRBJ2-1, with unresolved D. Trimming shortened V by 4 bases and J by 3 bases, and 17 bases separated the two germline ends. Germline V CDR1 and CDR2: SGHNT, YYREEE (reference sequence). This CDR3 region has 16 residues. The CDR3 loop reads CASSPGRIVNYNEQFF. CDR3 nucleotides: TGTGCCAGCAGCCCGGGTAGGATAGTTAACTACAATGAGCAGTTCTTC.

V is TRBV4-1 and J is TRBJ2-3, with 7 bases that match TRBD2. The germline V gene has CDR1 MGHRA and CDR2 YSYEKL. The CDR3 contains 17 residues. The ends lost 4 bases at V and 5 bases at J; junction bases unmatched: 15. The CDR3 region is CASSPRAAASGKDTQYF. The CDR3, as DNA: TGCGCCAGCAGCCCACGGGCAGCGGCTAGCGGTAAAGATACGCAGTATTTT.

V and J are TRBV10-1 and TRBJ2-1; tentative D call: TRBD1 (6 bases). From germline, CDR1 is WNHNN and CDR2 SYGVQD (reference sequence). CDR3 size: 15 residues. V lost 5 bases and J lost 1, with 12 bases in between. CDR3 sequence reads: CASSPQGTSYNEQFF. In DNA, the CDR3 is TGCGCCAGCAGTCCCCAGGGGACATCCTACAATGAGCAGTTCTTC.

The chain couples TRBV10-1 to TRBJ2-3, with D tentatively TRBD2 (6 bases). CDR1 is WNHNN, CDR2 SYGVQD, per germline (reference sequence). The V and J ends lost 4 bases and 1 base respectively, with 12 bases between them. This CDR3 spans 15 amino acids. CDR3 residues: CASSAGTARTDTQYF. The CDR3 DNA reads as TGCGCCAGCAGTGCCGGGACTGCACGCACAGATACGCAGTATTTT.

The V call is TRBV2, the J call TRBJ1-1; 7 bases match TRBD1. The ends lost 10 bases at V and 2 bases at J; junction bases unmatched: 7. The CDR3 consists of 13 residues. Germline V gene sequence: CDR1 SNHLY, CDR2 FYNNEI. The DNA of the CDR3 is TGTGCCACCGGGACAGAAGTCAACACTGAAGCTTTCTTT. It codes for CATGTEVNTEAFF.

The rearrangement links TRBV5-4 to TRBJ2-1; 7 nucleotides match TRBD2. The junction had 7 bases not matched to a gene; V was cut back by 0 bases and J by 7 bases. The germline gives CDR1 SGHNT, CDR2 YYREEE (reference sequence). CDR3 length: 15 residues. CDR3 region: CASSLDAGRNNEQFF. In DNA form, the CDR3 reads TGTGCCAGCAGCTTGGATGCCGGGAGGAATAATGAGCAGTTCTTC.

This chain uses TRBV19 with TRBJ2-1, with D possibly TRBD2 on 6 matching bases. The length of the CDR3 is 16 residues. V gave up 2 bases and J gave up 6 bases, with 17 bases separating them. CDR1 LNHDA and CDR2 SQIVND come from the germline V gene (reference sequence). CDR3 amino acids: CASSIPGTSSFNEQFF. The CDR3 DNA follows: TGTGCCAGTAGTATACCCGGGACTTCTTCTTTCAATGAGCAGTTCTTC.

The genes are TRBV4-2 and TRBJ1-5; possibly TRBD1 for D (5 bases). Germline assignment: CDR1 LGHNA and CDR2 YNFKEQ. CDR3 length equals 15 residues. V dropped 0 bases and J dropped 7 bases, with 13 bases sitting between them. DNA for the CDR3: TGTGCCAGCAGCCAAGATCTGGATAGGGGACAGCCCCAGCATTTT. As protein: CASSQDLDRGQPQHF.

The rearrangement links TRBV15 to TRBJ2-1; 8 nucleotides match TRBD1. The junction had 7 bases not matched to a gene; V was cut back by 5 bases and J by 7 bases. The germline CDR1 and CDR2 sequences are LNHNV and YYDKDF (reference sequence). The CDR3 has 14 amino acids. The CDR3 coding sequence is TGTGCCACCAGCCCGACCGACAGGGGAAATGAGCAGTTCTTC. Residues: CATSPTDRGNEQFF.

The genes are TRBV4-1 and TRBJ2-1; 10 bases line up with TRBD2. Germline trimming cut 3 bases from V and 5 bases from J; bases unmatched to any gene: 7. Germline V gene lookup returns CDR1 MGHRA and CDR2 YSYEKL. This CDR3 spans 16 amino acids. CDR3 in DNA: TGCGCCAGCAGCCACCCCGGGACTAGCGTAAACAATGAGCAGTTCTTC. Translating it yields CASSHPGTSVNNEQFF.

In DNA form, the CDR3 reads TGTGCCAGCAGTGAAGCGCCTTCTAGCGGAGCCTACGAGCAGTACTTC. Translation: CASSEAPSSGAYEQYF. The V gene is TRBV6-1, the J gene TRBJ2-7; 7 positions match TRBD2. J gave up 2 bases and V 0 bases, and 7 bases lay outside the gene matches. The CDR3 has 16 amino acids. From germline, CDR1 is MNHNS and CDR2 SASEGT.

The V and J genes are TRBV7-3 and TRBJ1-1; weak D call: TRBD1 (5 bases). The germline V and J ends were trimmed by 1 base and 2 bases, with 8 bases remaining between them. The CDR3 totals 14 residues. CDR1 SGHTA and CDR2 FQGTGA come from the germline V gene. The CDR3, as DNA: TGTGCCAGCAGCTTAATGCAGGGAAACACTGAAGCTTTCTTT. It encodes CASSLMQGNTEAFF.

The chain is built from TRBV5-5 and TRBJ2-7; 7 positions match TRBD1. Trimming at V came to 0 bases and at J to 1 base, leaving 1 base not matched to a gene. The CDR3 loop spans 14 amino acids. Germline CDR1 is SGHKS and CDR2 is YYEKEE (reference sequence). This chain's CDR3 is CASSLGQGSYEQYF. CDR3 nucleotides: TGTGCCAGCAGCTTGGGACAGGGTTCCTACGAGCAGTACTTC. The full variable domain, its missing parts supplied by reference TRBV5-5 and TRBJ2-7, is DAGVTQSPTHLIKTRGQQVTLRCSPISGHKSVSWYQQVLGQGPQFIFQYYEKEERGRGNFPDRFSARQFPNYSSELNVNALLLGDSALYLCASSLGQGSYEQYFGPGTRLTVT.

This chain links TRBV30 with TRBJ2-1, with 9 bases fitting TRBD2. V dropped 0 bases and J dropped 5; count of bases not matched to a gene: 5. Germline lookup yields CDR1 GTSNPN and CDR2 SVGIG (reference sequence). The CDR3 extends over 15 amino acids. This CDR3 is CAWSVQLAGNNEQFF. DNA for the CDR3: TGTGCCTGGAGTGTACAGCTAGCGGGGAACAATGAGCAGTTCTTC.

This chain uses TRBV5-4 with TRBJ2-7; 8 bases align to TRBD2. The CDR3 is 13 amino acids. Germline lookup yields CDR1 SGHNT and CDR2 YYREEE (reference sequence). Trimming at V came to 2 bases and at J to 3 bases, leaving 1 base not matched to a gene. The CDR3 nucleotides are TGTGCCAGCAGCTTAACTAGCGGCTACGAGCAGTACTTC. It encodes CASSLTSGYEQYF.

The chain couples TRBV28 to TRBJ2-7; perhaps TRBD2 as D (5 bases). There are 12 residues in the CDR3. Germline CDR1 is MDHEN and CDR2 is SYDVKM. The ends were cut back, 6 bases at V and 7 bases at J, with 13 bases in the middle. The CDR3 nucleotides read TGTGCCAGCAGCCTCTCAACGGGGGAGCAGTACTTC. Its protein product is CASSLSTGEQYF.

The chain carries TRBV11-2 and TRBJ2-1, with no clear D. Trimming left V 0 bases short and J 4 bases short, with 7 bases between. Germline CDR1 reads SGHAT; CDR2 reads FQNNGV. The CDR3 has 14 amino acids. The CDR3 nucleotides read TGTGCCAGCAGCTTAGACAGATCTTACAATGAGCAGTTCTTC. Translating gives CASSLDRSYNEQFF.

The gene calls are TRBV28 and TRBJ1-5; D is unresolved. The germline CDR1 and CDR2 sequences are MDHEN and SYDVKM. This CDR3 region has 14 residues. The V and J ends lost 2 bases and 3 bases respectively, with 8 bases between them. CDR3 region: CASSLGQNNQPQHF. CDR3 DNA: TGTGCCAGCAGTTTAGGGCAGAACAATCAGCCCCAGCATTTT.

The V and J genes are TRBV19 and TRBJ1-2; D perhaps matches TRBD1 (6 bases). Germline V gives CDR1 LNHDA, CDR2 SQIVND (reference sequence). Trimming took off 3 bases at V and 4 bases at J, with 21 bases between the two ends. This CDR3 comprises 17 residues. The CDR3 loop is CASSIIGQSIGLYGYTF. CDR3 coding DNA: TGTGCCAGTAGTATTATAGGACAGTCCATAGGACTCTATGGCTACACCTTC.

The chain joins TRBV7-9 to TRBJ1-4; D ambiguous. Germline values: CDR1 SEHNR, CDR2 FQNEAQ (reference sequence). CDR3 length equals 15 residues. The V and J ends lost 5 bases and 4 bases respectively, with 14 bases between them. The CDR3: CASSTPTLLNEKLFF. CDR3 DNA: TGTGCCAGCAGCACCCCGACACTCCTTAATGAAAAACTGTTTTTT.

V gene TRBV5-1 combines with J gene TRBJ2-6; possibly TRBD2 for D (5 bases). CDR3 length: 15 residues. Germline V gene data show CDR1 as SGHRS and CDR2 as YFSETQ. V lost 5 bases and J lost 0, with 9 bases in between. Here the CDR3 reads CASSLDYSGANVLTF. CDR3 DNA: TGCGCCAGCAGTCTAGACTACTCTGGGGCCAACGTCCTGACTTTC.

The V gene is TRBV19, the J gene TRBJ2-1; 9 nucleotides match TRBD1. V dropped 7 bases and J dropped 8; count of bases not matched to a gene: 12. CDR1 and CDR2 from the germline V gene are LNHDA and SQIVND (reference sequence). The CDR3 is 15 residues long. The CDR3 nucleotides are TGTGCCAGTACGGAACGGGACAGGGAGATGGATGAGCAGTTCTTC. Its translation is CASTERDREMDEQFF.

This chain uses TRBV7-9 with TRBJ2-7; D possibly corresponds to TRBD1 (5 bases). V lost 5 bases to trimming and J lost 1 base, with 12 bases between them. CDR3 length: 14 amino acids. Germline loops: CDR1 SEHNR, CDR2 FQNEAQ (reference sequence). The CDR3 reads CASSPSTASYEQYF. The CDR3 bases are TGTGCCAGCAGCCCTTCGACAGCGTCCTACGAGCAGTACTTC.

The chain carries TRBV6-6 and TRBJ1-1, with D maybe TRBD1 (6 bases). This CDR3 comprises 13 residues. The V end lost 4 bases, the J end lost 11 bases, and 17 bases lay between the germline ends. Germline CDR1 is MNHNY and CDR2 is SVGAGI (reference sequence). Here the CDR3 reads CASSLFNRVCAFF. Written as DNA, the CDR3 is TGTGCCAGCAGTTTATTTAACAGGGTCTGCGCTTTCTTT.

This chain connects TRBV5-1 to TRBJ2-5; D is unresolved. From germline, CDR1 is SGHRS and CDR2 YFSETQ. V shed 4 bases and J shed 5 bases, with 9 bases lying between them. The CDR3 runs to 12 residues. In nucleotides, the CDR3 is TGCGCCAGCAGCCAGGATATGGAGACCCAGTACTTC. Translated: CASSQDMETQYF.

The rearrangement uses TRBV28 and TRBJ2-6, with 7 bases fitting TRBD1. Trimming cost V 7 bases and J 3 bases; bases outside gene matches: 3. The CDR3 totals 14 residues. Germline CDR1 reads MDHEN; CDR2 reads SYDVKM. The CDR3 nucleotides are TGTGCCAGCATGAGGGGGCTTGGGGCCAACGTCCTGACTTTC. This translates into CASMRGLGANVLTF.

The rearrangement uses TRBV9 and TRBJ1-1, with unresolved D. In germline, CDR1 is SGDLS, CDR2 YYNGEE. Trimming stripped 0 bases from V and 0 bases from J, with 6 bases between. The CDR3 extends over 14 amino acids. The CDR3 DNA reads TGTGCCAGCAGCGTAGGCAGTTTGAACACTGAAGCTTTCTTT. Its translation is CASSVGSLNTEAFF.

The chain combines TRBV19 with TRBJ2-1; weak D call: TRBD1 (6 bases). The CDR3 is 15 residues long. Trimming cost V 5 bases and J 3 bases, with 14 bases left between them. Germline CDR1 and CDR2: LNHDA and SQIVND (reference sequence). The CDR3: CASSGTARGYNEQFF. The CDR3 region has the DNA TGTGCCAGTAGTGGGACGGCCAGGGGCTACAATGAGCAGTTCTTC.